A single sample gave rise to the 29 T cell receptor beta chains below, sequenced in a study of neurological immune-mediated disorders. TCRdb reanalysed the 5' RACE reads using MiXCR and keeps one entry per CDR3 protein. The sample carries about 38,000 distinct CDR3 sequences, approximately 10% recorded once. The source material was CD4+ T cells from blood. The receptor source for this set is a woman in her twenties or thirties with HTLV-1-associated myelopathy (HAM/TSP).

This clonotype was seen a handful of times. V and J are TRBV7-9 and TRBJ2-3, with D perhaps given as TRBD1 or TRBD2 (6 bases each). CDR3 length: 13 residues. In germline, CDR1 is SEHNR, CDR2 FQNEAQ (reference sequence). The V and J ends lost 3 bases and 8 bases respectively, with 12 bases between them. The CDR3 DNA sequence: TGTGCCAGCAGCTTCCTACAGGGAGGTACGCAGTATTTT. The encoded protein is CASSFLQGGTQYF.

This clonotype was recorded many times. The CDR3 loop is CSAPMTGTDTQYF. The CDR3 DNA reads TGCAGTGCACCGATGACTGGCACAGATACGCAGTATTTT. This chain connects TRBV20-1 to TRBJ2-3; no reliable D call. The germline V gene encodes CDR1 DFQATT and CDR2 SNEGSKA (reference sequence). The CDR3 has 13 residues. The V end was cut by 6 bases, the J end by 1 base, with 11 bases between.

The V and J genes are TRBV2 and TRBJ2-3; 7 nucleotides align to TRBD2. With V trimmed by 7 bases and J by 7 bases, 11 bases remained unmatched. Germline-derived CDR1 and CDR2 are SNHLY and FYNNEI. This CDR3 comprises 14 residues. CDR3 sequence reads: CASTSGAGDYTQYF. The CDR3 nucleotides are TGTGCCAGCACAAGCGGGGCTGGGGACTATACGCAGTATTTT.

The table lists this clonotype with many counts. This chain uses TRBV7-9 with TRBJ1-1; possible D gene TRBD1, 6 bases. This CDR3 is 12 amino acids long. The germline CDR1 and CDR2 sequences are SEHNR and FQNEAQ (reference sequence). Trimming removed 4 bases at V and 7 bases at J, with 10 bases between. The CDR3 DNA follows: TGTGCCAGCAGCTCCACAGGGAATGAAGCTTTCTTT. The encoded protein is CASSSTGNEAFF.

This clonotype has a count of ten or more. The V and J genes are TRBV5-8 and TRBJ2-3, with 7 positions matching TRBD2. This CDR3 contains 15 residues. Germline V gives CDR1 SGHTS, CDR2 YDEGEE. Trimming cost V 0 bases and J 1 base; bases outside gene matches: 2. The CDR3: CASSLVAGGTDTQYF. The CDR3, as DNA: TGTGCCAGCAGCTTGGTTGCGGGGGGCACAGATACGCAGTATTTT.

This clonotype was detected many times. The V and J genes are TRBV20-1 and TRBJ1-5; the D gene is possibly TRBD1 (5 bases). V was cut by 4 bases and J by 4 bases, with 8 bases left in between. Germline loops: CDR1 DFQATT, CDR2 SNEGSKA (reference sequence). This CDR3 has 12 amino acids. The CDR3 DNA reads as TGCAGTGCTATAGGGGAAAATCAGCCCCAGCATTTT. Protein sequence: CSAIGENQPQHF.

CDR3: CASSYPLATGIHEQFF. DNA of the CDR3: TGTGCCAGCAGTTACCCCTTAGCAACAGGGATCCATGAGCAGTTCTTC. This chain uses TRBV6-5 with TRBJ2-1; possibly TRBD1 for D (6 bases). The CDR3 extends over 16 amino acids. With 2 bases removed from V and 8 bases from J, the gap between germline ends came to 19 bases. Germline V gives CDR1 MNHEY, CDR2 SVGAGI.

This clonotype was observed many times. The V call is TRBV9, the J call TRBJ1-5; perhaps TRBD1 as D (5 bases). Trimming took off 1 base at V and 1 base at J, with 6 bases between the two ends. The CDR3 runs to 14 residues. Germline V gene lookup returns CDR1 SGDLS and CDR2 YYNGEE. In nucleotides, the CDR3 is TGTGCCAGCAGCGTACAGGGAAGCAATCAGCCCCAGCATTTT. This codes for CASSVQGSNQPQHF.

This clonotype appeared many times. The chain carries TRBV3-1 and TRBJ2-7; D uncertain. CDR1 and CDR2 (germline): LGHDT, YNNKEL (reference sequence). The CDR3 is made up of 11 amino acids. V lost 5 bases, J lost 4 bases, and 6 bases lay in between. For the CDR3, the DNA is TGTGCCAGCAGCTCCACGTACGAGCAGTACTTC. This sequence encodes CASSSTYEQYF.

This clonotype is medium-sized within its sample. The chain links TRBV20-1 to TRBJ2-7; D is unclear. The germline gives CDR1 DFQATT, CDR2 SNEGSKA (reference sequence). Trimming removed 3 bases at V and 6 bases at J, with 21 bases between. The length of the CDR3 is 15 residues. For the CDR3, the DNA is TGCAGTGCTAGCCGCTTGTTGGGTTTGCGTGGCGAGCAGTACTTC. This sequence encodes CSASRLLGLRGEQYF.

V is TRBV20-1 and J is TRBJ2-3; D is perhaps TRBD2 (5 bases). The CDR3 is 13 amino acids. Germline-derived CDR1 and CDR2 are DFQATT and SNEGSKA (reference sequence). Trimming left V 6 bases short and J 6 bases short, with 16 bases between. CDR3 nucleotide sequence: TGCAGTGCGACCGCCACTAGTACCGATACGCAGTATTTT. Amino acids: CSATATSTDTQYF.

This clonotype has ten or more counts. The chain uses TRBV5-5 and TRBJ1-1, with a weak D call TRBD1 (5 bases). V was clipped by 2 bases and J by 3 bases, with 11 bases between them. The CDR3 spans 14 residues. Per the germline V gene, CDR1 is SGHKS and CDR2 is YYEKEE (reference sequence). The CDR3 loop is CASSLPGLYTEAFF. In DNA, the CDR3 is TGTGCCAGCAGCTTACCAGGGTTGTACACTGAAGCTTTCTTT.

Many counts were recorded for this clonotype. The CDR3 nucleotides read TGTGCCAGCAGCTCTACGACAGTAAACACTGAAGCTTTCTTT. This translates into CASSSTTVNTEAFF. The chain recombines TRBV7-2 with TRBJ1-1; a possible D gene is TRBD1 (5 bases). Looked up from germline, CDR1 is SGHTA and CDR2 is FQGNSA. The CDR3 extends over 14 amino acids. Trimming left V 4 bases short and J 2 bases short, with 11 bases between.

This clonotype was counted at least ten times. The chain joins TRBV20-1 to TRBJ2-7; 7 nucleotides agree with TRBD1. There are 14 residues in the CDR3. Germline trimming cut 1 base from V and 6 bases from J; bases unmatched to any gene: 9. In germline, CDR1 is DFQATT, CDR2 SNEGSKA (reference sequence). The CDR3 is CSARVLDRVSEQYF. The DNA of the CDR3 is TGCAGTGCTAGAGTCCTTGACAGGGTCAGCGAGCAGTACTTC.

Of note for this clonotype: A read error may account for a junction end that differs from germline. The chain couples TRBV20-1 to TRBJ2-7; D call uncertain. CDR1 DFQATT and CDR2 SNEGSKA come from the germline V gene (reference sequence). The CDR3 has 11 residues. The CDR3 DNA sequence: TGTAGTGCTCCTGTACTCTACGAGCAGTACTTC. Translated, it gives CSAPVLYEQYF.

This clonotype was seen ten or more times. The rearrangement uses TRBV29-1 and TRBJ1-1, with 12 bases lining up with TRBD1. Trimming removed 6 bases from V and 6 bases from J; junction bases left unmatched: 5. The CDR3 runs to 13 residues. CDR1 is SQVTM and CDR2 is ANQGSEA in the germline V gene. CDR3 coding DNA: TGCAGCGTGGGACAGGGGGCGTCGGCTGAAGCTTTCTTT. As protein: CSVGQGASAEAFF. The entire variable domain, with the rest obtained from reference TRBV29-1 and TRBJ1-1, is as follows: SAVISQKPSRDICQRGTSLTIQCQVDSQVTMMFWYRQQPGQSLTLIATANQGSEATYESGFVIDKFPISRPNLTFSTLTVSNMSPEDSSIYLCSVGQGASAEAFFGQGTRLTVV.

This clonotype was seen many times. The chain recombines TRBV7-9 with TRBJ1-6; no clear D. The CDR3 is 14 amino acids. Per germline, CDR1 SEHNR and CDR2 FQNEAQ (reference sequence). With 0 bases removed from V and 9 bases from J, the gap between germline ends came to 9 bases. CDR3 nucleotides: TGTGCCAGCAGCTTAGCGAATTCGGGTTCACCCCTCCACTTT. Translating it yields CASSLANSGSPLHF. The full variable domain, completed using reference TRBV7-9 and TRBJ1-6, is DTGVSQNPRHKITKRGQNVTFRCDPISEHNRLYWYRQTLGQGPEFLTYFQNEAQLEKSRLLSDRFSAERPKGSFSTLEIQRTEQGDSAMYLCASSLANSGSPLHFGNGTRLTVT.

This clonotype was found many times. The chain couples TRBV5-1 to TRBJ1-1, with no clear D. Germline loops: CDR1 SGHRS, CDR2 YFSETQ. V was cut by 0 bases and J by 6 bases, with 9 bases left in between. The CDR3 runs 13 residues. CDR3 sequence (DNA): TGCGCCAGCAGCTTGGGTTCATATGCTGAAGCTTTCTTT. Translation gives CASSLGSYAEAFF. The full variable domain, completed using reference TRBV5-1 and TRBJ1-1, is KAGVTQTPRYLIKTRGQQVTLSCSPISGHRSVSWYQQTPGQGLQFLFEYFSETQRNKGNFPGRFSGRQFSNSRSEMNVSTLELGDSALYLCASSLGSYAEAFFGQGTRLTVV.

Many counts were recorded for this clonotype. This chain uses TRBV20-1 with TRBJ1-1, with a possible D match to TRBD1 (6 bases). The CDR3 is made up of 13 amino acids. Trimming removed 0 bases from V and 11 bases from J, with 16 bases in between. Per the germline V gene, CDR1 is DFQATT and CDR2 is SNEGSKA (reference sequence). Written as DNA, the CDR3 is TGCAGTGCTAGAGATCTGGGGGGCATTCGGGCTTTCTTT. It encodes CSARDLGGIRAFF.

This clonotype has a count of ten or more. The V gene is TRBV6-4, the J gene TRBJ2-1; a possible D gene is TRBD1 (6 bases). Germline V gene sequence: CDR1 MRHNA, CDR2 SNTAGT. Trimming shortened V by 6 bases and J by 4 bases, and 25 bases separated the two germline ends. The CDR3 runs 18 residues. CDR3 in amino acids: CASREYPPTGNSYNEQFF. CDR3 sequence (DNA): TGTGCCAGCAGAGAGTACCCCCCGACAGGAAACTCGTACAATGAGCAGTTCTTC.

This clonotype came up many times. This chain connects TRBV20-1 to TRBJ1-1; D gene unclear. V was cut by 0 bases and J by 0 bases, with 8 bases left in between. This CDR3 has 14 amino acids. Germline V gene lookup returns CDR1 DFQATT and CDR2 SNEGSKA (reference sequence). CDR3 region: CSARDGTMNTEAFF. The DNA of the CDR3 is TGCAGTGCTAGAGATGGCACTATGAACACTGAAGCTTTCTTT.

Concerning this clonotype itself: An end of the junction does not agree with germline; a read error may underlie this. This chain connects TRBV29-1 to TRBJ1-1, with unresolved D. The CDR3 runs 10 residues. Germline CDR1 and CDR2: SQVTM and ANQGSEA. DNA of the CDR3: TGCAGCGGAGTGAATACTGAAGCTTTCTTT. Amino acid sequence: CSGVNTEAFF.

This clonotype was counted many times. The V gene is TRBV5-5, the J gene TRBJ2-4; D not resolved. Germline-derived CDR1 and CDR2 are SGHKS and YYEKEE (reference sequence). This CDR3 has 15 amino acids. V lost 0 bases, J lost 3 bases, and 10 bases lay in between. The CDR3 is CASSLAFYLKNIQYF. The CDR3 coding sequence is TGTGCCAGCAGCTTGGCCTTTTACCTCAAAAACATTCAGTACTTC.

The chain has TRBV20-1 and TRBJ2-2; weak D call: TRBD2 (5 bases). Trimming removed 6 bases at V and 4 bases at J, with 12 bases between. In germline, CDR1 is DFQATT, CDR2 SNEGSKA (reference sequence). The CDR3 spans 13 residues. The CDR3 bases are TGCAGTGCAACTAGAGTGGGCACCGGGGAGCTGTTTTTT. This sequence encodes CSATRVGTGELFF.

This clonotype was seen at least ten times. The chain combines TRBV19 with TRBJ1-4; TRBD1 is a possible D gene (5 bases). The CDR3 spans 16 residues. Germline CDR1 reads LNHDA; CDR2 reads SQIVND (reference sequence). V was pared by 6 bases and J by 7 bases, with 21 bases between. This CDR3 reads CASRGGSGRGLEKLFF. The CDR3 DNA is TGTGCCAGTAGAGGCGGATCCGGGAGGGGACTTGAAAAACTGTTTTTT.

This clonotype was recorded at least ten times. CDR3 DNA: TGTGCCTGGAGTGTACTACACGAGCAGTACTTC. Translated: CAWSVLHEQYF. The rearrangement joins TRBV30 to TRBJ2-7; D is unresolved. Germline CDR1 and CDR2: GTSNPN and SVGIG (reference sequence). V was pared by 0 bases and J by 5 bases, with 5 bases between. CDR3 length: 11 amino acids.

Only a few counts were recorded for this clonotype. J is TRBJ2-1 and V is TRBV7-9, with D perhaps matching TRBD2 (7 bases). The ends were cut back, 1 base at V and 0 bases at J, with 16 bases in the middle. Germline CDR1 and CDR2: SEHNR and FQNEAQ (reference sequence). The CDR3 loop spans 18 amino acids. The CDR3 is CASSLGIGGGHSYNEQFF. CDR3 coding DNA: TGTGCCAGCAGCTTAGGTATTGGCGGGGGACACTCCTACAATGAGCAGTTCTTC. Full variable domain (outside the CDR3, taken from reference TRBV7-9 and TRBJ2-1): DTGVSQNPRHKITKRGQNVTFRCDPISEHNRLYWYRQTLGQGPEFLTYFQNEAQLEKSRLLSDRFSAERPKGSFSTLEIQRTEQGDSAMYLCASSLGIGGGHSYNEQFFGPGTRLTVL.

As to this clonotype: Its ends do not fully match the called genes, so a read error is possible. CDR3 DNA: TGTGCCAGCAGCTTAGCCAGAGGAGATGTTTCACCCCTCCAATTT. Translation: CASSLARGDVSPLQF. The chain recombines TRBV11-2 with TRBJ1-6; D unresolved. The germline gives CDR1 SGHAT, CDR2 FQNNGV. This CDR3 contains 15 residues.

This clonotype was seen more than once but under ten times. The V gene is TRBV24-1, the J gene TRBJ2-1; TRBD1 aligns across 8 bases. J gave up 5 bases and V 11 bases, and 19 bases lay outside the gene matches. The V gene's germline CDR1 is KGHDR and CDR2 SFDVKD. This CDR3 region has 17 residues. CDR3 amino acids: CARRQGSRYLTHNEQFF. The DNA for the CDR3 is TGTGCCAGACGACAGGGGTCGCGCTACCTTACCCACAATGAGCAGTTCTTC.